These 29 T cell receptor beta chains came from one sample sequenced in a study of blood T cell repertoires in COVID-19. Only in-frame clones appear in the TCRdb table, and some are missing; sequencing was by immunoSEQ multiplex PCR. The table includes some 110,000 clones, 60% to 85% detected once. Sequenced material: peripheral blood. These receptors were collected from an older man with acute or convalescent COVID-19.

This clone was seen a single time. The chain recombines TRBV7-9 with TRBJ2-7, with 8 bases that match TRBD1. CDR1 is SEHNR, CDR2 FQNEAQ, per germline (reference sequence). Trimming took 1 base from V and 2 from J; bases not matched to a gene: 4. The CDR3 runs to 15 residues. The CDR3 here is CASSLGDRGPYEQYF. The CDR3 coding sequence is TGTGCCAGCAGCTTAGGAGACAGGGGTCCCTACGAGCAGTACTTC.

The chain employs TRBV6-5 and TRBJ1-4; D unclear. Germline V gene data show CDR1 as MNHEY and CDR2 as SVGAGI. This CDR3 has 13 amino acids. With 1 base removed from V and 4 bases from J, the gap between germline ends came to 4 bases. The CDR3 reads CASSYWSNEKLFF. The CDR3 DNA reads TGTGCCAGCAGTTACTGGAGTAATGAAAAACTGTTTTTT.

The chain links TRBV27 to TRBJ2-4, with TRBD1 identical over 7 bases. The CDR3 consists of 15 residues. From germline, CDR1 is MNHEY and CDR2 SMNVEV (reference sequence). V lost 4 bases, J lost 8 bases, and 11 bases stayed unmatched. The CDR3 reads CASSSMDRWGHIQYF. The DNA for the CDR3 is TGTGCCAGCAGTTCCATGGACAGGTGGGGGCACATTCAGTACTTC.

In DNA form, the CDR3 reads TGTGCCAGCAGCCCGGGACTAGCGGGACCAGGGCAGTATTTT. Amino acids: CASSPGLAGPGQYF. V gene TRBV28 combines with J gene TRBJ2-3, with 13 bases matching TRBD2. The germline CDR1 and CDR2 sequences are MDHEN and SYDVKM. V trimming: 6 bases; J trimming: 11 bases; junction bases outside the gene matches: 8. CDR3 size: 14 residues.

This clone was counted a single time. J is TRBJ2-2 and V is TRBV30; 7 bases are a match to TRBD1. The germline gives CDR1 GTSNPN, CDR2 SVGIG (reference sequence). V trimming: 1 base; J trimming: 7 bases; junction bases outside the gene matches: 6. The CDR3 length is 14 residues. CDR3 coding DNA: TGTGCCTGGAGTGGTACGGGACAGCGCGGGGAGCTGTTTTTT. Protein product: CAWSGTGQRGELFF. The whole variable domain, filled in from reference TRBV30 and TRBJ2-2, reads SQTIHQWPATLVQPVGSPLSLECTVEGTSNPNLYWYRQAAGRGLQLLFYSVGIGQISSEVPQNLSASRPQDRQFILSSKKLLLSDSGFYLCAWSGTGQRGELFFGEGSRLTVL.

This sequence joins TRBV3-1 (or the pseudogene TRBV3-2) and TRBJ1-5; D perhaps matches TRBD1 (5 bases). CDR1 is LGHDT and CDR2 is YNNKEL in the germline V gene (reference sequence). The CDR3 loop spans 16 amino acids. With 3 bases removed from V and 0 bases from J, the gap between germline ends came to 12 bases. The CDR3: CASSQSGGDSNQPQHF. CDR3 bases: TGTGCCAGCAGCCAGTCTGGGGGGGATAGCAATCAGCCCCAGCATTTT.

The rearrangement joins TRBV30 to TRBJ2-3; no clear D gene. This CDR3 spans 11 amino acids. Germline V gives CDR1 GTSNPN, CDR2 SVGIG (reference sequence). V lost 2 bases and J lost 5, with 5 bases in between. The CDR3 DNA follows: TGTGCCTGGAGTCCTATAGATACGCAGTATTTT. Translated, it gives CAWSPIDTQYF.

As DNA, the CDR3 is TGCGCCAGCAGCTGGGGACAGGAGAATAATTCACCCCTCCACTTT. This translates into CASSWGQENNSPLHF. This rearrangement joins TRBV5-1 to TRBJ1-6, with 8 bases identical to TRBD1. There are 15 residues in the CDR3. Germline assignment: CDR1 SGHRS and CDR2 YFSETQ. J gave up 5 bases and V 3 bases, and 4 bases lay outside the gene matches.

This clone was observed a single time. The chain links TRBV6-6 to TRBJ1-2; D unresolved. Germline CDR1 MNHNY, CDR2 SVGAGI (reference sequence). V lost 6 bases and J lost 8, with 19 bases in between. CDR3 length: 14 amino acids. CDR3 residues: CASSLNSGSGGYTF. As DNA, the CDR3 is TGTGCCAGCAGCCTAAACTCGGGGTCGGGCGGCTACACCTTC.

The chain carries TRBV7-6 and TRBJ2-7, with D perhaps TRBD2 (7 bases). This CDR3 has 15 amino acids. Germline assignment: CDR1 SGHVS and CDR2 FNYEAQ. The V gene lost 3 bases and the J gene lost 4 bases, with 16 bases spanning the gap. The CDR3 loop is CASSLGAGRVYEQYF. For the CDR3, the DNA is TGTGCCAGCAGCTTGGGGGCTGGGAGGGTGTACGAGCAGTACTTC.

CDR3 residues: CASSRTGWSSEKLFF. For the CDR3, the DNA is TGTGCCAGCAGTCGGACAGGGTGGTCGAGTGAGAAACTGTTTTTT. The gene calls are TRBV28 and TRBJ1-4; 8 bases map to TRBD1. V gave up 5 bases and J gave up 11 bases; unmatched junction bases: 13. This CDR3 has 15 residues. Germline V CDR1 and CDR2: MDHEN, SYDVKM.

The chain is built from TRBV27 and TRBJ2-1; 8 nucleotides line up with TRBD2. Germline assignment: CDR1 MNHEY and CDR2 SMNVEV (reference sequence). The junction had 6 bases not matched to a gene; V was cut back by 3 bases and J by 2 bases. The CDR3 sequence is 16 residues long. In DNA, the CDR3 is TGTGCCAGCAGTTTTAAGAGCGGGAGCGCCTACAATGAGCAGTTCTTC. Translated: CASSFKSGSAYNEQFF.

This clone was observed a few times. The rearrangement uses TRBV3-1 (or the pseudogene TRBV3-2) and TRBJ1-2, with D tentatively TRBD1 (6 bases). Looked up from germline, CDR1 is LGHDT and CDR2 is YNNKEL (reference sequence). The CDR3 contains 14 residues. V lost 1 base and J 6 bases, leaving 12 bases between the germline ends. CDR3 nucleotides: TGTGCCAGCAGCCAAGGAGGGGGGGCGAATGGCTACACCTTC. It yields the protein CASSQGGGANGYTF.

The chain carries TRBV5-1 and TRBJ2-7, with 12 bases aligning to TRBD1. The CDR3 extends over 15 amino acids. The V gene end was trimmed by 3 bases and the J gene end by 8 bases; junction bases not matched to a gene: 9. CDR1 and CDR2 from the germline V gene are SGHRS and YFSETQ. The CDR3 DNA reads TGCGCCAGCAGCTCCCAAGGGACAGGGGGCGCCCAGCAGTACTTC. Protein: CASSSQGTGGAQQYF.

The chain couples TRBV6-5 to TRBJ2-7; 11 nucleotides match TRBD1. Germline V gene sequence: CDR1 MNHEY, CDR2 SVGAGI. The trim removed 10 bases at V and 5 bases at J, leaving 7 bases unmatched. This CDR3 comprises 13 residues. The CDR3 region has the DNA TGTGCCACCCCGGGACAGGGGGACCACGAGCAGTACTTC. Protein sequence: CATPGQGDHEQYF.

The CDR3 nucleotides read TGTGCCAGTAGTTCCCGGACAGCCAGCATGGAAACTTATGGCTACACCTTC. This gives the protein CASSSRTASMETYGYTF. The rearrangement uses TRBV19 and TRBJ1-2, with D perhaps matching TRBD1 (6 bases). The germline V gene has CDR1 LNHDA and CDR2 SQIVND (reference sequence). The V end was cut by 5 bases, the J end by 5 bases, with 24 bases between. The CDR3 loop spans 17 amino acids.

The chain combines TRBV14 with TRBJ2-1; a weak D match, TRBD1 (6 bases). V gave up 4 bases and J gave up 1 base, with 17 bases separating them. This CDR3 is built from 17 residues. Germline loops: CDR1 SGHDN, CDR2 FVKESK. CDR3 amino acids: CASSRIQGLSSYNEQFF. The CDR3, as DNA: TGTGCCAGCAGCCGAATACAGGGATTGTCGTCCTACAATGAGCAGTTCTTC.

The V call is TRBV12-5, the J call TRBJ1-2; D is unresolved. Looked up from germline, CDR1 is LGHNT and CDR2 is FRNRAP. The CDR3 has 13 amino acids. With 2 bases removed from V and 4 bases from J, the gap between germline ends came to 8 bases. The CDR3 loop reads CASGLYHSYGYTF. The CDR3 DNA is TGTGCTAGTGGTTTGTATCACAGCTATGGCTACACCTTC.

The chain's CDR3 is CASSPLRGRFQPQHF. CDR3 nucleotides: TGTGCCAGCAGTCCCCTGAGGGGGCGCTTTCAGCCCCAGCATTTT. The genes are TRBV28 and TRBJ1-5, with 7 bases lining up with TRBD1. Unmatched junction bases numbered 10, after V lost 5 bases and J lost 6 bases. Looked up from germline, CDR1 is MDHEN and CDR2 is SYDVKM. The CDR3 sequence is 15 residues long.

This chain joins TRBV25-1 and TRBJ1-2; the D gene is possibly TRBD1 (6 bases). V was cut by 2 bases and J by 0 bases, with 10 bases left in between. From germline, CDR1 is MGHDK and CDR2 SYGVNS. The CDR3 loop spans 15 amino acids. As DNA, the CDR3 is TGTGCCAGCAGTGAAGTAGGGGGTTCTAACTATGGCTACACCTTC. This encodes CASSEVGGSNYGYTF.

The rearrangement joins TRBV11-3 to TRBJ2-1; the match to TRBD1 covers 7 bases. The CDR3 runs to 17 residues. In germline, CDR1 is SGHNT, CDR2 YENEEA. J lost 5 bases, V lost 0 bases, and 10 bases had no gene match. CDR3 nucleotides: TGTGCCAGCAGCTTAGATAAGGAGAGACAGGGTCACAATGAGCAGTTCTTC. This sequence encodes CASSLDKERQGHNEQFF.

This chain joins TRBV14 and TRBJ2-2; a weak D match, TRBD1 (5 bases). The V end lost 2 bases, the J end lost 7 bases, and 8 bases lay between the germline ends. The CDR3 consists of 13 residues. From germline, CDR1 is SGHDN and CDR2 FVKESK. The CDR3 DNA reads as TGTGCCAGCAGCCAACAGGGCAGCGGGGAGCTGTTTTTT. Translating gives CASSQQGSGELFF.

The table lists this clone with a few counts. The chain recombines TRBV29-1 with TRBJ1-1, with 10 nucleotides matching TRBD1. The V gene end was trimmed by 6 bases and the J gene end by 5 bases; junction bases not matched to a gene: 6. Germline lookup yields CDR1 SQVTM and CDR2 ANQGSEA. The CDR3 contains 13 residues. The CDR3 nucleotides read TGCAGCGTGCGGACAGGGGGAGGAACTGAAGCTTTCTTT. It encodes CSVRTGGGTEAFF.

This clone was seen once. The V and J genes are TRBV14 and TRBJ2-3; the D gene is possibly TRBD2 (6 bases). Germline lookup yields CDR1 SGHDN and CDR2 FVKESK. The V gene lost 1 base and the J gene lost 0 bases, with 11 bases spanning the gap. This CDR3 spans 16 amino acids. The CDR3 loop reads CASSQGASVSTDTQYF. DNA of the CDR3: TGTGCCAGCAGCCAAGGTGCTAGCGTTAGCACAGATACGCAGTATTTT.

This clone was seen a single time. The genes are TRBV6-5 and TRBJ1-5; D gene uncertain. Trimming stripped 0 bases from V and 9 bases from J, with 12 bases between. The CDR3 extends over 14 amino acids. Germline V gives CDR1 MNHEY, CDR2 SVGAGI. Here the CDR3 DNA reads TGTGCCAGCAGTTACTCGGCGGAAGGTGGGCCCCAGCATTTT. Its translation is CASSYSAEGGPQHF.

The rearrangement links TRBV12-2 to TRBJ1-3; the table names TRBD1, a call not compared with the DNA. TRBV12-2 constitutes a pseudogene. The CDR3 runs to 15 residues. Here the CDR3 DNA reads TGTGCAAGTCGCTTAGAGACACGATCTGGAAACACCATATATTTT. Protein sequence: CASRLETRSGNTIYF.

V and J are TRBV7-2 and TRBJ2-1; D perhaps matches TRBD2 (5 bases). The CDR3 loop spans 16 amino acids. The ends were cut back, 4 bases at V and 7 bases at J, with 20 bases in the middle. Germline loops: CDR1 SGHTA, CDR2 FQGNSA. CDR3 in amino acids: CASSSSPGLPINEQFF. The CDR3 nucleotides are TGTGCCAGCAGCTCCAGCCCCGGACTGCCGATAAATGAGCAGTTCTTC.

The V call is TRBV2, the J call TRBJ1-5; no clear D gene. CDR1 SNHLY and CDR2 FYNNEI come from the germline V gene. The CDR3 has 15 residues. Between the trimmed V and J ends, which lost 1 base and 2 bases, there was a span of 9 bases. The CDR3 sequence is CASSEERVRNQPQHF. CDR3 bases: TGTGCCAGCAGTGAAGAACGGGTGCGCAATCAGCCCCAGCATTTT.

This clone was seen ten or more times. This chain connects TRBV27 to TRBJ2-3; D gene ambiguous. V dropped 5 bases and J dropped 0 bases, with 9 bases sitting between them. This CDR3 region has 14 residues. The germline CDR1 and CDR2 sequences are MNHEY and SMNVEV (reference sequence). The CDR3 protein is CASSVSPSTDTQYF. In DNA, the CDR3 is TGTGCCAGCAGTGTTTCTCCTAGCACAGATACGCAGTATTTT.